The 2 T cell receptor beta chains in this list originate from one sample, sequenced in a study of naive and memory T cell subsets. The library had UMIs added by 3' ligation of an oligonucleotide to TCR cDNA. Amplification of ligated cDNA took four PCR rounds with SP2 and nested alpha and beta constant primers. TCRdb processed the 5' RACE reads anew with MiXCR; each CDR3 protein has one entry. Of around 56,000 distinct CDR3 sequences listed, roughly 7.5% are singletons. The receptors were gathered from a female donor in good health.

This clonotype was observed many times. The rearrangement uses TRBV20-1 and TRBJ1-1, with D uncertain. Germline V gene data show CDR1 as DFQATT and CDR2 as SNEGSKA (reference sequence). The length of the CDR3 is 11 residues. Trimming removed 5 bases from V and 0 bases from J, with 4 bases in between. The CDR3 loop is CSAPVNTEAFF. The CDR3 DNA is TGCAGTGCTCCGGTGAACACTGAAGCTTTCTTT.

The chain employs TRBV5-4 and TRBJ2-1; maybe TRBD2 (6 bases). The ends were cut back, 2 bases at V and 4 bases at J, with 10 bases in the middle. The CDR3 consists of 14 residues. CDR1 SGHNT and CDR2 YYREEE come from the germline V gene (reference sequence). CDR3 residues: CASSFRDSYNEQFF. The CDR3, as DNA: TGTGCCAGCAGCTTTAGGGACTCTTACAATGAGCAGTTCTTC.